Following are 22 T cell receptor beta chains from one sample sequenced in a study of blood T cell repertoires in COVID-19. The protocol was immunoSEQ multiplex PCR, while the TCRdb copy is restricted to in-frame clones and leaves out a portion. The table has 120,000 to 150,000 clones, around 80% seen once. The specimen was peripheral blood. The source of these receptors is a human donor with acute or convalescent COVID-19. The donor label of this sample is uncertain.

The V and J genes are TRBV7-9 and TRBJ2-5; no clear D. This CDR3 region has 14 residues. Trimming shortened V by 5 bases and J by 7 bases, and 17 bases separated the two germline ends. The germline V gene encodes CDR1 SEHNR and CDR2 FQNEAQ (reference sequence). The CDR3 DNA sequence: TGTGCCAGCAGCCCCAAAGACCAACCAGGGACCCAGTACTTC. The encoded protein is CASSPKDQPGTQYF.

This CDR3 is CASSDTSGGQETQYF. Written as DNA, the CDR3 is TGCGCCAGCAGTGATACTAGCGGGGGTCAAGAGACCCAGTACTTC. The V call is TRBV10-1, the J call TRBJ2-5; TRBD2 agrees at 11 bases. This CDR3 comprises 15 residues. Germline lookup yields CDR1 WNHNN and CDR2 SYGVQD (reference sequence). Trimming at V came to 3 bases and at J to 2 bases, leaving 2 bases not matched to a gene.

The chain uses TRBV19 and TRBJ1-1, with TRBD1 matching over 9 bases. There are 13 residues in the CDR3. Germline lookup yields CDR1 LNHDA and CDR2 SQIVND (reference sequence). J lost 7 bases, V lost 11 bases, and 11 bases had no gene match. The CDR3 spells CAVGDRVFGEAFF. The DNA for the CDR3 is TGTGCCGTAGGGGACAGGGTTTTTGGTGAAGCTTTCTTT.

This clone showed up just a few times. The chain carries TRBV5-1 and TRBJ1-2, with D maybe TRBD1 (5 bases). Germline CDR1 is SGHRS and CDR2 is YFSETQ. V was clipped by 6 bases and J by 8 bases, with 17 bases between them. The CDR3 is 13 residues long. The CDR3 DNA reads as TGCGCCAGCACTCCCGGTGGGGCCGTGGGCTACACCTTC. It yields the protein CASTPGGAVGYTF.

The chain combines TRBV5-6 with TRBJ2-7; D is possibly TRBD2 (5 bases). This CDR3 spans 16 amino acids. Germline-derived CDR1 and CDR2 are SGHDT and YYEEEE. Trimming pared 0 bases from V and 0 bases from J, leaving 13 bases between. The CDR3 sequence: CASSLAGGNPSYEQYF. The CDR3 coding sequence is TGTGCCAGCAGCTTGGCCGGAGGCAACCCCTCCTACGAGCAGTACTTC.

The rearrangement links TRBV2 to TRBJ1-1, with TRBD1 matching 10 bases. The CDR3 is 16 amino acids. V was clipped by 1 base and J by 11 bases; unmatched bases: 13. Per the germline V gene, CDR1 is SNHLY and CDR2 is FYNNEI. CDR3 sequence reads: CASSEDGLRDRGRAFF. The DNA of the CDR3 is TGTGCCAGCAGTGAAGATGGGTTACGGGACAGGGGTCGGGCTTTCTTT.

This clone was recorded once. CDR3 bases: TGTGCCAGCAGCCAAATGACAAGTCCTCAAGAGACCCAGTACTTC. Translated: CASSQMTSPQETQYF. The rearrangement joins TRBV14 to TRBJ2-5; D call uncertain. The CDR3 spans 15 residues. Germline V lookup: CDR1 SGHDN, CDR2 FVKESK. V was trimmed by 2 bases and J by 2 bases, leaving 12 bases between them.

DNA of the CDR3: TGTGCCAGCAGCAAGGACAGAGCTAACTATGGCTACACCTTC. Amino acid sequence: CASSKDRANYGYTF. The chain uses TRBV7-9 and TRBJ1-2; D might be TRBD1 (6 bases). V was shortened by 5 bases and J by 0 bases, with 10 bases between the two germline ends. CDR3 size: 14 residues. Looked up from germline, CDR1 is SEHNR and CDR2 is FQNEAQ (reference sequence).

This sequence joins TRBV7-2 and TRBJ1-4; D may be TRBD1 (5 bases). This CDR3 spans 15 amino acids. The V gene's germline CDR1 is SGHTA and CDR2 FQGNSA. V was trimmed by 0 bases and J by 4 bases, leaving 9 bases between them. The CDR3 DNA is TGTGCCAGCAGCTTAGCCCGCAGGGATAATGAAAAACTGTTTTTT. It codes for CASSLARRDNEKLFF.

The chain has TRBV29-1 and TRBJ1-5, with 8 bases lining up with TRBD1. This CDR3 spans 17 amino acids. The ends lost 1 base at V and 2 bases at J; junction bases unmatched: 10. Germline V lookup: CDR1 SQVTM, CDR2 ANQGSEA. Here the CDR3 DNA reads TGCAGCGTTGAAGGGGGGCGGACAGGGAGGGGCAATCAGCCCCAGCATTTT. As protein: CSVEGGRTGRGNQPQHF.

V gene TRBV6-2 or TRBV6-3 combines with J gene TRBJ1-3; D gene unclear. Germline V CDR1 and CDR2: MNHEY, SVGEGT. The V end was cut by 0 bases, the J end by 1 base, with 4 bases between. The CDR3 runs to 14 residues. The CDR3, as DNA: TGTGCCAGCAGTTACTCTATATCTGGAAACACCATATATTTT. Translation gives CASSYSISGNTIYF.

The J gene is TRBJ1-2, the V gene TRBV3-1 (or the pseudogene TRBV3-2); 12 bases map to TRBD1. The CDR3 totals 16 residues. CDR1 and CDR2 (germline): LGHDT, YNNKEL (reference sequence). J gave up 6 bases and V 3 bases, and 8 bases lay outside the gene matches. As DNA, the CDR3 is TGTGCCAGCAGCCATTTGGGACAGGGGGCGCAGAATGGCTACACCTTC. Translating gives CASSHLGQGAQNGYTF.

This clone was counted once. CDR3 nucleotide sequence: TGTGCCAGCAGCTTGGAGTCTAGCGGGTCGAACACCGGGGAGCTGTTTTTT. This encodes CASSLESSGSNTGELFF. The chain joins TRBV5-4 to TRBJ2-2; 8 bases line up with TRBD2. The CDR3 totals 17 residues. Trimming removed 0 bases from V and 0 bases from J; junction bases left unmatched: 4. Germline V gene data show CDR1 as SGHNT and CDR2 as YYREEE (reference sequence).

The table lists this clone with a count of one. This chain joins TRBV5-4 and TRBJ2-2; 10 nucleotides match TRBD2. With V trimmed by 6 bases and J by 7 bases, 9 bases remained unmatched. The CDR3 contains 15 residues. Germline lookup yields CDR1 SGHNT and CDR2 YYREEE (reference sequence). For the CDR3, the DNA is TGTGCCAGCATCCGAGCGGGGGGGCATAGCGGGGAGCTGTTTTTT. This translates into CASIRAGGHSGELFF. Full variable domain (missing parts from reference TRBV5-4 and TRBJ2-2): ETGVTQSPTHLIKTRGQQVTLRCSSQSGHNTVSWYQQALGQGPQFIFQYYREEENGRGNFPPRFSGLQFPNYSSELNVNALELDDSALYLCASIRAGGHSGELFFGEGSRLTVL.

V gene TRBV5-6 combines with J gene TRBJ2-3; D is possibly TRBD2 (5 bases). V was pared by 4 bases and J by 1 base, with 13 bases between. The germline V gene has CDR1 SGHDT and CDR2 YYEEEE. This CDR3 is 15 amino acids long. The CDR3 coding sequence is TGTGCCAGCAGCCGGGGTGGAGCGGGCACAGATACGCAGTATTTT. Residues: CASSRGGAGTDTQYF.

Turning to this clone: At the DNA level, this CDR3 is encoded by other sequences in the same sample as well. This chain connects TRBV11-2 to TRBJ1-6, with D tentatively TRBD1 (5 bases). This CDR3 contains 15 residues. CDR1 and CDR2 from the germline V gene are SGHAT and FQNNGV. With 0 bases removed from V and 7 bases from J, the gap between germline ends came to 10 bases. The CDR3 sequence is CASSLEPGGNSPLHF. The CDR3 region has the DNA TGTGCCAGCAGCTTAGAGCCCGGGGGGAATTCACCCCTCCACTTT.

The chain has TRBV7-2 and TRBJ2-1, with 11 bases lining up with TRBD2. The junction had 8 bases not matched to a gene; V was cut back by 5 bases and J by 5 bases. CDR1 and CDR2 (germline): SGHTA, FQGNSA. The CDR3 runs to 16 residues. CDR3 amino acids: CASSPILAGADNEQFF. The CDR3 DNA follows: TGTGCCAGCAGCCCAATACTAGCGGGGGCGGACAATGAGCAGTTCTTC.

V usage is TRBV2 and J usage is TRBJ1-2; D is possibly TRBD1 (5 bases). Trimming left V 4 bases short and J 0 bases short, with 15 bases between. CDR3 size: 16 residues. Germline V gives CDR1 SNHLY, CDR2 FYNNEI. CDR3 sequence reads: CASSVKTVTSNYGYTF. The DNA of the CDR3 is TGTGCCAGCAGTGTAAAGACAGTGACTTCTAACTATGGCTACACCTTC.

This chain connects TRBV6-5 to TRBJ2-5, with 9 positions matching TRBD2. The ends lost 6 bases at V and 4 bases at J; junction bases unmatched: 6. Germline assignment: CDR1 MNHEY and CDR2 SVGAGI. There are 14 residues in the CDR3. This CDR3 is CASRSGGLAETQYF. CDR3 bases: TGTGCCAGCAGAAGCGGGGGGCTAGCAGAGACCCAGTACTTC.

J is TRBJ1-1 and V is TRBV29-1, with 9 bases matching TRBD1. V trimming: 4 bases; J trimming: 11 bases; junction bases outside the gene matches: 11. The germline gives CDR1 SQVTM, CDR2 ANQGSEA. This CDR3 has 13 amino acids. This chain's CDR3 is CSVGTGGGFEAFF. CDR3 DNA sequence: TGCAGCGTTGGAACAGGGGGCGGATTTGAGGCTTTCTTT.

The gene calls are TRBV4-3 and TRBJ2-2; D perhaps matches TRBD2 (5 bases). Germline CDR1 reads LGHNA; CDR2 reads YSLEER. V lost 0 bases and J 6 bases, leaving 8 bases between the germline ends. The CDR3 totals 14 residues. The CDR3 DNA reads as TGCGCCAGCAGCCAAGATCACGGGGCCGGGGAGCTGTTTTTT. This codes for CASSQDHGAGELFF.

This clone was found once. The chain employs TRBV5-1 and TRBJ2-7, with 13 bases lining up with TRBD2. The CDR3 spans 15 residues. The V segment lost 4 bases and the J segment 4 bases; nucleotides outside the gene matches: 5. Germline values: CDR1 SGHRS, CDR2 YFSETQ. CDR3 in amino acids: CASSPTSGGAYEQYF. In nucleotides, the CDR3 is TGCGCCAGCAGCCCCACTAGCGGGGGGGCGTACGAGCAGTACTTC.